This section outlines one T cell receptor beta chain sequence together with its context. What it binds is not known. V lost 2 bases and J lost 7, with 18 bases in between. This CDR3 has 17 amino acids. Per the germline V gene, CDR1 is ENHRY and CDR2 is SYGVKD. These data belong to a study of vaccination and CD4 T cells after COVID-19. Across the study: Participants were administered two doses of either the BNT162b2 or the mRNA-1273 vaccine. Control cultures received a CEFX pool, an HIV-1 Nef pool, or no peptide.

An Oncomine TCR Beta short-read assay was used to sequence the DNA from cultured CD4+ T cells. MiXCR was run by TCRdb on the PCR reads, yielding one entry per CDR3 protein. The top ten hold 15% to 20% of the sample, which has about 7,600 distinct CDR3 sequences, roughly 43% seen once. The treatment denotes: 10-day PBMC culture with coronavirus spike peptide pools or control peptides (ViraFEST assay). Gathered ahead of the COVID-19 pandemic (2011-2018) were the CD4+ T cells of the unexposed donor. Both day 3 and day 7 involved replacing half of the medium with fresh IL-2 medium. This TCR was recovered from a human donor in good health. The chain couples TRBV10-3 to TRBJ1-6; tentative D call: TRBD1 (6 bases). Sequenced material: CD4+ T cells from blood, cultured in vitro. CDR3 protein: CAISELSTGVGNSPLHF. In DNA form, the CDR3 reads TGTGCCATCAGTGAGCTCTCGACAGGCGTGGGGAATTCACCCCTCCACTTT.